Reported below is one TCR beta chain. Its cognate antigen is unknown. These data come from a study of OX40 agonist ivuxolimab in advanced cancers. Whole-study context: The patients got ivuxolimab, which is an agonistic anti-OX40 (CD134) antibody.

The CDR3 has 14 amino acids. Deletions cut 1 base from V and 5 bases from J, with 9 bases between. In germline, CDR1 is SGHTA, CDR2 FQGNSA. Autoimmune disease history or systemic immunosuppression barred patients. TCRdb's copy holds only in-frame clones and misses some; the assay was immunoSEQ multiplex PCR. The sample holds tens of thousands of clones, around 80% seen once. Points from the study as a whole: Some patients who did not respond also had low normalized T-cell clonal expansion.

The chain joins TRBV7-2 to TRBJ2-1; unclear D gene. The sequence was obtained from an adult with an advanced solid tumor such as melanoma, head and neck, liver or kidney cancer. The sample consisted of CD4+ or CD8+ T cells sorted from blood, taken in a trial of the OX40 agonist ivuxolimab. As DNA, the CDR3 is TGTGCCAGCAGCTTAGTAGGCCGCCACAATGAGCAGTTCTTC. Translated: CASSLVGRHNEQFF.